The 15 T cell receptor beta chains below come from one sample, sequenced in a study of T cell repertoires in aging, cancer and after chemotherapy. TCR beta rearrangements were amplified from peripheral blood genomic DNA. A mixed TRB-A/B primer pool amplified rearranged TRB by multiplex touch-down PCR. TCRdb fed the multiplex PCR reads into MiXCR, producing one record per CDR3 protein. The table shows over 15,000 distinct CDR3 sequences, with roughly 37% occurring only once. The sample taken for sequencing was blood. These receptors all stem from a human donor with a solid tumor.

J is TRBJ1-1 and V is TRBV19; the D is unclear. CDR1 is LNHDA and CDR2 is SQIVND in the germline V gene (reference sequence). This CDR3 is 12 amino acids long. Trimming removed 1 base at V and 11 bases at J, with 11 bases between. CDR3 amino acids: CASSIGARGAFF. For the CDR3, the DNA is TGTGCCAGTAGTATAGGGGCCCGCGGGGCTTTCTTT.

This clonotype showed up just a few times. In DNA form, the CDR3 reads TGTGCCACCATGGAAGGACAGGGGGTTACCACAGATACGCAGTATTTT. Amino acids: CATMEGQGVTTDTQYF. The chain couples TRBV24-1 to TRBJ2-3; 10 bases map to TRBD1. CDR3 length: 16 residues. CDR1 is KGHDR and CDR2 is SFDVKD in the germline V gene. The trim removed 8 bases at V and 2 bases at J, leaving 9 bases unmatched.

The chain is built from TRBV19 and TRBJ1-4, with D possibly TRBD1 on 6 matching bases. Germline lookup yields CDR1 LNHDA and CDR2 SQIVND (reference sequence). This CDR3 is 14 amino acids long. The V end lost 5 bases, the J end lost 4 bases, and 11 bases lay between the germline ends. The CDR3, as DNA: TGTGCCAGTAGTTTCTCCAGGGGTAATGAAAAACTGTTTTTT. Encoded protein: CASSFSRGNEKLFF.

The rearrangement joins TRBV5-6 to TRBJ2-7, with 8 bases fitting TRBD1. This CDR3 region has 16 residues. Losses at the gene ends were 4 bases for V and 3 bases for J; bases not matched to a gene: 12. Germline CDR1 is SGHDT and CDR2 is YYEEEE. For the CDR3, the DNA is TGTGCCAGCAGCGATACTCGGGACAGGCCTATCTACGAGCAGTACTTC. Translation: CASSDTRDRPIYEQYF.

This clonotype has a handful of counts. The chain combines TRBV12-3 or TRBV12-4 with TRBJ2-3; D is uncertain. The CDR3 contains 14 residues. Between the trimmed V and J ends, which lost 0 bases and 3 bases, there was a span of 7 bases. Here the CDR3 DNA reads TGTGCCAGCAGTTTAGCGGCAAGGACAGATACGCAGTATTTT. Protein product: CASSLAARTDTQYF.

This clonotype is deemed medium-sized. V and J are TRBV29-1 and TRBJ2-5, with 12 bases lining up with TRBD2. The CDR3 consists of 14 residues. Germline loops: CDR1 SQVTM, CDR2 ANQGSEA. The J segment lost 5 bases and the V segment lost 6 bases, leaving 7 bases of the junction unmatched. The CDR3 coding sequence is TGCAGCGTCCCGGGACTAGCGGGTCATGAGACCCAGTACTTC. Encoded protein: CSVPGLAGHETQYF.

This clonotype has only a few counts. The CDR3 sequence is CASSFRTSAYEQYF. In DNA form, the CDR3 reads TGTGCCAGCAGCTTCCGGACTAGCGCCTACGAGCAGTACTTC. The V and J genes are TRBV7-2 and TRBJ2-7; 9 bases agree with TRBD2. This CDR3 contains 14 residues. CDR1 and CDR2 from the germline V gene are SGHTA and FQGNSA. Trimming at V came to 3 bases and at J to 2 bases, leaving 2 bases not matched to a gene. The variable domain in full, with the rest retrieved from reference TRBV7-2 and TRBJ2-7, is GAGVSQSPSNKVTEKGKDVELRCDPISGHTALYWYRQSLGQGLEFLIYFQGNSAPDKSGLPSDRFSAERTGGSVSTLTIQRTQQEDSAVYLCASSFRTSAYEQYFGPGTRLTVT.

This clonotype was recorded a few times. The chain links TRBV28 to TRBJ2-1; TRBD2 matches at 7 bases. The CDR3 length is 16 residues. The germline V gene encodes CDR1 MDHEN and CDR2 SYDVKM. Losses at the gene ends were 4 bases for V and 0 bases for J; bases not matched to a gene: 6. The CDR3 reads CASSSPSGSSYNEQFF. In DNA form, the CDR3 reads TGTGCCAGCAGTTCTCCTAGCGGCAGCTCCTACAATGAGCAGTTCTTC.

This clonotype was observed a few times. The V and J genes are TRBV30 and TRBJ1-6; D remains unclear. The CDR3 loop spans 12 amino acids. V was clipped by 3 bases and J by 4 bases, with 4 bases between them. Per the germline V gene, CDR1 is GTSNPN and CDR2 is SVGIG (reference sequence). The CDR3 spells CAWRSYNSPLHF. CDR3 DNA: TGTGCCTGGAGGTCATATAATTCACCCCTCCACTTT.

V usage is TRBV11-2 and J usage is TRBJ2-3; D perhaps matches TRBD2 (6 bases). The V and J ends lost 8 bases and 1 base respectively, with 16 bases between them. From germline, CDR1 is SGHAT and CDR2 FQNNGV. This CDR3 is built from 15 residues. For the CDR3, the DNA is TGTGCCAGCGTATTGGTGGCGGGGCGCACAGATACGCAGTATTTT. This translates into CASVLVAGRTDTQYF.

V gene TRBV20-1 combines with J gene TRBJ1-1; D ambiguous. The CDR3 runs 11 residues. Germline V lookup: CDR1 DFQATT, CDR2 SNEGSKA (reference sequence). V was pared by 7 bases and J by 1 base, with 7 bases between. The CDR3 loop is CSVPKNTEAFF. The CDR3, as DNA: TGCAGTGTACCGAAGAACACTGAAGCTTTCTTT.

The V call is TRBV27, the J call TRBJ2-5; weak D call: TRBD1 (6 bases). Trimming removed 2 bases at V and 5 bases at J, with 18 bases between. Germline CDR1 is MNHEY and CDR2 is SMNVEV (reference sequence). The CDR3 covers 16 residues. CDR3 in amino acids: CASSLGAQGQGETQYF. The DNA of the CDR3 is TGTGCCAGCAGTTTAGGAGCCCAGGGGCAGGGGGAGACCCAGTACTTC.

This clonotype was recorded a few times. The chain is built from TRBV10-3 and TRBJ2-1; 9 nucleotides agree with TRBD2. The V gene's germline CDR1 is ENHRY and CDR2 SYGVKD. V lost 2 bases, J lost 5 bases, and 16 bases stayed unmatched. This CDR3 spans 19 amino acids. The CDR3 spells CAISEPATAGGTGNNEQFF. The CDR3 DNA reads as TGTGCCATCAGTGAGCCAGCAACAGCGGGAGGCACCGGGAACAATGAGCAGTTCTTC.

This clonotype was recorded a few times. The V and J genes are TRBV12-3 or TRBV12-4 and TRBJ2-7; maybe TRBD1 (6 bases). Trimming took off 5 bases at V and 2 bases at J, with 13 bases between the two ends. The CDR3 sequence is 14 residues long. This chain's CDR3 is CASSDPTGAYEQYF. The CDR3 nucleotides read TGTGCCAGCAGTGACCCGACAGGCGCCTACGAGCAGTACTTC.

CDR3 sequence reads: CASSLWQGVNEQFF. The CDR3 DNA follows: TGTGCCAGCAGTTTATGGCAGGGAGTTAATGAGCAGTTCTTC. The V and J genes are TRBV27 and TRBJ2-1; D may be TRBD1 or TRBD2 (5 bases each). This CDR3 contains 14 residues. Trimming removed 1 base from V and 7 bases from J, with 11 bases in between. From germline, CDR1 is MNHEY and CDR2 SMNVEV (reference sequence).